Shown below are 14 T cell receptor beta chains from a single sample sequenced in a study of T cells in Graves' hyperthyroidism and ophthalmopathy. Amplification yielded TCR beta CDR3 regions, with RNA transcripts as the source. The HTBI primer set drove a first-round RT-PCR of the TCR CDR3. TCRdb ran MiXCR on the multiplex PCR reads and lists one entry per CDR3 protein. Among over 300,000 distinct CDR3 sequences, approximately 13% were seen once, and the ten largest hold more than 9.5%. The sample consisted of blood. The receptors were gathered from a woman aged 60 to 75 with Graves' hyperthyroidism.

This clonotype was picked up many times. The rearrangement joins TRBV20-1 to TRBJ2-7; no definite D call. Germline V gene lookup returns CDR1 DFQATT and CDR2 SNEGSKA (reference sequence). CDR3 length: 12 residues. Trimming removed 1 base at V and 2 bases at J, with 6 bases between. For the CDR3, the DNA is TGCAGTGCTAGAGTCGCACCCTACGAGCAGTACTTC. Translating it yields CSARVAPYEQYF.

The sample holds a few counts of this clonotype. The chain has TRBV7-9 and TRBJ1-4; TRBD1 matches at 7 bases. Germline values: CDR1 SEHNR, CDR2 FQNEAQ (reference sequence). The J segment lost 5 bases and the V segment lost 0 bases, leaving 3 bases of the junction unmatched. The CDR3 spans 15 residues. CDR3 loop: CASSLAGGQNEKLFF. The CDR3 DNA reads as TGTGCCAGCAGCTTAGCCGGGGGACAGAATGAAAAACTGTTTTTT.

This clonotype came up many times. The rearrangement joins TRBV7-8 to TRBJ2-1; D unresolved. The length of the CDR3 is 15 residues. Deletions cut 5 bases from V and 0 bases from J, with 11 bases between. CDR1 is SGHVS, CDR2 FQNEAQ, per germline. The CDR3 nucleotides are TGTGCCAGCAGCATAGACCAGAACTCCTACAATGAGCAGTTCTTC. This translates into CASSIDQNSYNEQFF.

This clonotype was counted ten times or more. The CDR3 sequence is CSARSSGRGTDTQYF. The CDR3 nucleotides read TGCAGTGCTAGATCTAGCGGGAGGGGCACAGATACGCAGTATTTT. The rearrangement links TRBV20-1 to TRBJ2-3, with 12 bases identical to TRBD2. After removal of 2 bases from V and 1 base from J, the junction contained 1 base not matched to a gene. Per the germline V gene, CDR1 is DFQATT and CDR2 is SNEGSKA (reference sequence). The CDR3 runs 15 residues.

At least ten counts were recorded for this clonotype. This chain links TRBV12-3 or TRBV12-4 with TRBJ1-3; 8 nucleotides agree with TRBD1. The CDR3 is made up of 14 amino acids. The V and J ends lost 6 bases and 4 bases, in that order; junction bases with no gene match: 5. CDR3 coding DNA: TGTGCCAGCAGGAGGACAGGGTTGGGAAACACCATATATTTT. It encodes CASRRTGLGNTIYF.

In its sample, this clonotype was seen a few times. The chain couples TRBV28 to TRBJ1-5, with D hard to call. Trimming shortened V by 5 bases and J by 6 bases, and 8 bases separated the two germline ends. The CDR3 loop spans 12 amino acids. Per germline, CDR1 MDHEN and CDR2 SYDVKM. The DNA of the CDR3 is TGTGCCAGCAGTCGGGTCGGTCAGCCCCAGCATTTT. Encoded protein: CASSRVGQPQHF. The variable domain in full, with the rest retrieved from reference TRBV28 and TRBJ1-5, is DVKVTQSSRYLVKRTGEKVFLECVQDMDHENMFWYRQDPGLGLRLIYFSYDVKMKEKGDIPEGYSVSREKKERFSLILESASTNQTSMYLCASSRVGQPQHFGDGTRLSIL.

At least ten counts were recorded for this clonotype. The gene calls are TRBV2 and TRBJ2-3; D ambiguous. Germline V gene sequence: CDR1 SNHLY, CDR2 FYNNEI. The CDR3 contains 13 residues. Deletions cut 1 base from V and 4 bases from J, with 6 bases between. CDR3 in amino acids: CASSEGWADTQYF. Written as DNA, the CDR3 is TGTGCCAGCAGTGAAGGATGGGCAGATACGCAGTATTTT. The complete variable domain, with remaining parts taken from reference TRBV2 and TRBJ2-3, reads EPEVTQTPSHQVTQMGQEVILRCVPISNHLYFYWYRQILGQKVEFLVSFYNNEISEKSEIFDDQFSVERPDGSNFTLKIRSTKLEDSAMYFCASSEGWADTQYFGPGTRLTVL.

This clonotype was seen ten or more times. The chain combines TRBV19 with TRBJ1-2; tentatively, D is TRBD1 (6 bases). V lost 7 bases to trimming and J lost 4 bases, with 28 bases between them. The length of the CDR3 is 18 residues. From germline, CDR1 is LNHDA and CDR2 SQIVND (reference sequence). This CDR3 reads CASNLNRGQTRGFYGYTF. The CDR3 coding sequence is TGTGCCAGTAATCTAAACCGGGGACAAACTAGGGGCTTCTATGGCTACACCTTC.

This clonotype was detected a few times. A junction end diverges from the germline sequence, so it may reflect a read error. V and J are TRBV5-1 and TRBJ2-3; possible D gene TRBD1, 6 bases. There are 14 residues in the CDR3. Germline CDR1 reads SGHRS; CDR2 reads YFSETQ. For the CDR3, the DNA is TGCGCCAGCAGCAGGACAGCTAGCACAAATACGCAGTATTTT. Amino acid sequence: CASSRTASTNTQYF.

The chain links TRBV12-5 to TRBJ2-7; 8 bases line up with TRBD1. From germline, CDR1 is LGHNT and CDR2 FRNRAP. The CDR3 loop spans 11 amino acids. Trimming at V came to 4 bases and at J to 7 bases, leaving 0 bases not matched to a gene. The CDR3 sequence is CASGWTGEQYF. In DNA form, the CDR3 reads TGTGCTAGTGGTTGGACAGGGGAGCAGTACTTC.

V usage is TRBV12-3 or TRBV12-4 and J usage is TRBJ2-7; TRBD2 aligns across 11 bases. The CDR3 runs to 17 residues. V shed 8 bases, J shed 4 bases, and the junction held 16 bases outside the gene matches. The CDR3 DNA follows: TGTGCCAGCGTTGGGGGTTTTACTAGCGGGAGCATTTACGAGCAGTACTTC. This translates into CASVGGFTSGSIYEQYF.

This clonotype was counted ten times or more. The genes are TRBV28 and TRBJ1-5; 7 bases align to TRBD1. Germline loops: CDR1 MDHEN, CDR2 SYDVKM. Unmatched junction bases numbered 7, after V lost 8 bases and J lost 6 bases. This CDR3 comprises 13 residues. The CDR3 loop reads CASLETGRQPQHF. The DNA for the CDR3 is TGTGCCAGCCTCGAGACAGGGCGTCAGCCCCAGCATTTT.

This clonotype was detected a few times. The chain is built from TRBV5-1 and TRBJ2-4; 14 nucleotides match TRBD2. Germline values: CDR1 SGHRS, CDR2 YFSETQ. This CDR3 is 17 amino acids long. V shed 3 bases, J shed 5 bases, and the junction held 7 bases outside the gene matches. CDR3 sequence (DNA): TGCGCCAGCAGCTACTGGGGACTAGCGGGAGTCCAAAACATTCAGTACTTC. Translating gives CASSYWGLAGVQNIQYF.

This clonotype has a handful of counts. The chain uses TRBV19 and TRBJ2-5; D is possibly TRBD2 (8 bases). Germline lookup yields CDR1 LNHDA and CDR2 SQIVND (reference sequence). V was trimmed by 10 bases and J by 2 bases, leaving 20 bases between them. The length of the CDR3 is 15 residues. The CDR3 loop reads CATRAGGTSQETQYF. Here the CDR3 DNA reads TGTGCCACTCGGGCAGGGGGGACTAGTCAAGAGACCCAGTACTTC.